This T cell receptor (beta chain) was found in a study of blood T cell repertoires in COVID-19. Study information: Whether acute or convalescent, the COVID-19 samples came from the United States, Italy and Spain. The cDNA or gDNA used as material had been derived from T cells, B-cell-depleted T cells, or PBMCs.

In the study's own analysis: Amplified reference gene primers provided the basis for estimating nucleated cell counts. Here immunoSEQ multiplex PCR was the method, and the copy in TCRdb shows in-frame clones only, minus some. The DNA gave D and trimming, while V, J and clone size come from that table. Of about 170,000 clones listed, around four fifths were seen once; the top ten hold about a fifth. The CDR3 sequence is 17 residues long. CDR1 and CDR2 from the germline V gene are SEHNR and FQNEAQ (reference sequence). After removal of 1 base from V and 2 bases from J, the junction contained 7 bases not matched to a gene.

The sequenced sample consisted of peripheral blood. The sequence was obtained from a woman older than 75 with acute or convalescent COVID-19. This chain joins TRBV7-9 and TRBJ2-3; TRBD1 aligns across 9 bases. The CDR3 protein is CASSLGDREKDTDTQYF. CDR3 nucleotides: TGTGCCAGCAGCTTAGGGGACAGGGAGAAAGACACAGATACGCAGTATTTT.